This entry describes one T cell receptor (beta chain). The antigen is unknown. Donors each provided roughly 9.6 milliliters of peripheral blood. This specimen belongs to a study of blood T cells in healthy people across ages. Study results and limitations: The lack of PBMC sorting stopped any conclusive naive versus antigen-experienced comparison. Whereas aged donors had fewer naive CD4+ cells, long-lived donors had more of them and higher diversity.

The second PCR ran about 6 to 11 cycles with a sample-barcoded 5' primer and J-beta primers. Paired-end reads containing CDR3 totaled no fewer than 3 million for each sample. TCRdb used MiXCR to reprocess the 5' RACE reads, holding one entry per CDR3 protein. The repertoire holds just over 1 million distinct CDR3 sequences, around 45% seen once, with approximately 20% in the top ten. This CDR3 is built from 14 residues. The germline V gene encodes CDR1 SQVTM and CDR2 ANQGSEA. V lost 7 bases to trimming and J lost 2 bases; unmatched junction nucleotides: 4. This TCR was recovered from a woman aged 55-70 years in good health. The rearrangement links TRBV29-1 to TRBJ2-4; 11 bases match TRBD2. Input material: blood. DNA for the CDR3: TGCAGCGCCCTAGCGGGAGGATCCAAAAACATTCAGTACTTC. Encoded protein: CSALAGGSKNIQYF.